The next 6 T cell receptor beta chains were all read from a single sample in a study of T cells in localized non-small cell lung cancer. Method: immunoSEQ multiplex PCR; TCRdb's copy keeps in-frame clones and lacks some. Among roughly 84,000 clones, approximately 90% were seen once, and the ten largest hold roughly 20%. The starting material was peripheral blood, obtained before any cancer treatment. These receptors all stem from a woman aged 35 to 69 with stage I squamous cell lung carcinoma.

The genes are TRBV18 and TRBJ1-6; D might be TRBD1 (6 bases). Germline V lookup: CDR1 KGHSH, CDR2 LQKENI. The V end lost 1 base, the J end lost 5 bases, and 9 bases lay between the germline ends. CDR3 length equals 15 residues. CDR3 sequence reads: CASSPQQGNNSPLHF. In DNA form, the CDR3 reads TGTGCCAGCTCACCACAACAGGGAAATAATTCACCCCTCCACTTT.

The CDR3 loop reads CASSLVSAGDYGYTF. CDR3 nucleotide sequence: TGCGCCAGCAGCTTAGTTAGTGCGGGGGACTATGGCTACACCTTC. The chain employs TRBV5-1 and TRBJ1-2; D might be TRBD1 (5 bases). The CDR3 spans 15 residues. Germline V gives CDR1 SGHRS, CDR2 YFSETQ. V was shortened by 2 bases and J by 3 bases, with 14 bases between the two germline ends.

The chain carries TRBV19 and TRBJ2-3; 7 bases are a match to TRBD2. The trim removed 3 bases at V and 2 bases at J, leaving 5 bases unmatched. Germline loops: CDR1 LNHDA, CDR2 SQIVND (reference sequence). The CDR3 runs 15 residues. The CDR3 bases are TGTGCCAGTAGTATGGGGACTATCCTCACAGATACGCAGTATTTT. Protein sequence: CASSMGTILTDTQYF.

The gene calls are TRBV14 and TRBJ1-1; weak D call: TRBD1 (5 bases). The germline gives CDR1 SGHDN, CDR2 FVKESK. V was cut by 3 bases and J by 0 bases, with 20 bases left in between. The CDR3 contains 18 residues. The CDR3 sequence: CASSQDKGYRYMNTEAFF. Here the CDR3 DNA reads TGTGCCAGCAGCCAGGACAAAGGGTATCGCTATATGAACACTGAAGCTTTCTTT.

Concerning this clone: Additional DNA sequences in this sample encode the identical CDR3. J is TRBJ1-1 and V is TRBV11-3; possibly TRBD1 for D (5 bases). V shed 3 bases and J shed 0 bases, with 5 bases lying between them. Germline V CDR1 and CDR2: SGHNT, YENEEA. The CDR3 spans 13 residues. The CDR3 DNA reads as TGTGCCAGCAGCTTGGGGGTGAACACTGAAGCTTTCTTT. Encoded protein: CASSLGVNTEAFF.

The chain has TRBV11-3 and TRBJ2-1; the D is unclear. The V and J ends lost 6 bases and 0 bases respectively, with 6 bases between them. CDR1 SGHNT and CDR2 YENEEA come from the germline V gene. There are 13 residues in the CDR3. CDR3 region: CASSPSSYNEQFF. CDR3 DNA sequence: TGTGCCAGCAGTCCGAGCTCCTACAATGAGCAGTTCTTC. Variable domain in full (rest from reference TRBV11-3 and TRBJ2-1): EAGVVQSPRYKIIEKKQPVAFWCNPISGHNTLYWYLQNLGQGPELLIRYENEEAVDDSQLPKDRFSAERLKGVDSTLKIQPAELGDSAVYLCASSPSSYNEQFFGPGTRLTVL.